This T cell receptor beta chain was documented in a study of cytotoxic CD8 clonotypes in ibrutinib-treated CLL. The CDR3 totals 17 residues. Germline CDR1 is SGHAT and CDR2 is FQDESV (reference sequence). V lost 5 bases, J lost 5 bases, and 8 bases stayed unmatched. TCRdb's copy holds only in-frame clones and misses some; the assay was immunoSEQ multiplex PCR. The sample has some 200,000 clones, around 75% seen once; the top ten hold more than 4.5%. This receptor was identified in a human donor with chronic lymphocytic leukemia. Material: PBMCs, obtained after 12 months of ibrutinib treatment. This sequence joins TRBV11-1 and TRBJ2-2; 13 bases match TRBD2. The CDR3 DNA sequence: TGTGCCAGCAGCCCCCGGACTAGCGGGAGTCGTACCGGGGAGCTGTTTTTT. Protein sequence: CASSPRTSGSRTGELFF.